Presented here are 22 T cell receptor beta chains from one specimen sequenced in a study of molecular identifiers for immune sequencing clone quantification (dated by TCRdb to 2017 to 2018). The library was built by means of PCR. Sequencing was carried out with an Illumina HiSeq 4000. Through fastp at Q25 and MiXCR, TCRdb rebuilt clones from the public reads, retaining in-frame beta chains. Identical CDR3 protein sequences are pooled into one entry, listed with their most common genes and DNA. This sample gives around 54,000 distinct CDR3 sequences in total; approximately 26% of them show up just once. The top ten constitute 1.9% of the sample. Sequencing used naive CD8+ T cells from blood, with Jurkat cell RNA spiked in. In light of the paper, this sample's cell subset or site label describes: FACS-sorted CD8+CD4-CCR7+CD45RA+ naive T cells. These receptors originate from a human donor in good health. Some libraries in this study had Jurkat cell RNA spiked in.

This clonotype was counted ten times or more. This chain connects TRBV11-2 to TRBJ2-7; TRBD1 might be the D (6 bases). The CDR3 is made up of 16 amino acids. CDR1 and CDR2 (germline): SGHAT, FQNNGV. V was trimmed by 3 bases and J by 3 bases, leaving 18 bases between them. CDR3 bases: TGTGCCAGCAGCTTGGGTGGGGCCAGGGGTTTCTACGAGCAGTACTTC. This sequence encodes CASSLGGARGFYEQYF.

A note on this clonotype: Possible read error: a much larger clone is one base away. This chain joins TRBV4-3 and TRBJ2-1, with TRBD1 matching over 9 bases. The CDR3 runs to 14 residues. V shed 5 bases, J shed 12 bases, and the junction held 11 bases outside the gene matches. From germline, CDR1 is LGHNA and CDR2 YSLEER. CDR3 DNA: TGCGCCAGCAGCGAACGGACCACAGGGGGCGGGCAGTTCTTC. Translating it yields CASSERTTGGGQFF.

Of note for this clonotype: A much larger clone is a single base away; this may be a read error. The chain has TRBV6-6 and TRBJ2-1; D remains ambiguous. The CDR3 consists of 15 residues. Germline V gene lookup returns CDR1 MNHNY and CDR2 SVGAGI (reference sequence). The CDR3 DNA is TGTGCCAGCAGTTACTCGGGCGACTCCTACAATGAGCAGTTGTTC. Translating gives CASSYSGDSYNEQLF.

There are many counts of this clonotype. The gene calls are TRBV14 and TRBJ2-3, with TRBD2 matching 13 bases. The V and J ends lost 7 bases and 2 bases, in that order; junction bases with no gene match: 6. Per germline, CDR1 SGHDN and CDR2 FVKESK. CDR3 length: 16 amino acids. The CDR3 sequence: CASTPTSGGLTDTQYF. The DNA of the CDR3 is TGTGCCAGCACCCCGACTAGCGGGGGGCTCACAGATACGCAGTATTTT.

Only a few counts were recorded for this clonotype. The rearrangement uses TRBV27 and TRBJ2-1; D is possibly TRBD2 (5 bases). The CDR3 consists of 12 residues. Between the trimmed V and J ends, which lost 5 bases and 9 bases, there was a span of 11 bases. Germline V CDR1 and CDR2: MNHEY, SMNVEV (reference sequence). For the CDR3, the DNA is TGTGCCAGCAGTGAAGACGGAGGTGAGCAGTTCTTC. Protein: CASSEDGGEQFF.

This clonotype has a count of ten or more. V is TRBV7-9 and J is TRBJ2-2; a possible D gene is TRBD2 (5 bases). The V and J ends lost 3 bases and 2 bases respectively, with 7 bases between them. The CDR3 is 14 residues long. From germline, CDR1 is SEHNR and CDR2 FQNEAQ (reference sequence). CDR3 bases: TGTGCCAGCAGCTTTTCGGGAAACACCGGGGAGCTGTTTTTT. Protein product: CASSFSGNTGELFF.

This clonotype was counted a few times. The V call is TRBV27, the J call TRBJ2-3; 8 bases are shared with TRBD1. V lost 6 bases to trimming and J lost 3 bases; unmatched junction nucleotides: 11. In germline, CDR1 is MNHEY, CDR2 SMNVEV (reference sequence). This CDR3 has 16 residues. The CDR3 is CASSRTGLSFTDTQYF. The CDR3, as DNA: TGTGCCAGCAGCCGGACAGGGTTGAGCTTTACAGATACGCAGTATTTT.

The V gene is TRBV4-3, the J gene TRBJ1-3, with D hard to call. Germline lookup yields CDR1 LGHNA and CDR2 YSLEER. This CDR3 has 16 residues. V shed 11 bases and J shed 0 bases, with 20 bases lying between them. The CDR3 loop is CARRQDARSSGNTIYF. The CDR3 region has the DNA TGCGCCCGCCGCCAAGATGCCAGATCCTCTGGAAACACCATATATTTT.

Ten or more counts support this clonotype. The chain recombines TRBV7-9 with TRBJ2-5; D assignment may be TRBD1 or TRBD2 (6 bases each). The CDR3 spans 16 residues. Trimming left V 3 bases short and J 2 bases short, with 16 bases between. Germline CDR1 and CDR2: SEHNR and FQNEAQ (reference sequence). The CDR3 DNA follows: TGTGCCAGCAGCTTTAAGGGGGGTCGACCACAAGAGACCCAGTACTTC. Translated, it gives CASSFKGGRPQETQYF. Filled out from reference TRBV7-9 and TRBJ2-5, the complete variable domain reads DTGVSQNPRHKITKRGQNVTFRCDPISEHNRLYWYRQTLGQGPEFLTYFQNEAQLEKSRLLSDRFSAERPKGSFSTLEIQRTEQGDSAMYLCASSFKGGRPQETQYFGPGTRLLVL.

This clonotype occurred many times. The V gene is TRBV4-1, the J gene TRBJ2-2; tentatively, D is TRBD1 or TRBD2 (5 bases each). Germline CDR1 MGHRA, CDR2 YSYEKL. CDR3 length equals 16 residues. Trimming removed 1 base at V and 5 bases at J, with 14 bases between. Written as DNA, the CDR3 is TGCGCCAGCAGCCAAGCAAGCGCTGAGGGGACCGGGGAGCTGTTTTTT. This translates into CASSQASAEGTGELFF.

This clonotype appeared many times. The DNA of the CDR3 is TGCAGTGCTACGAGCGGGGTTAGCTCCTACGAGCAGTACTTC. It encodes CSATSGVSSYEQYF. J is TRBJ2-7 and V is TRBV20-1, with 7 bases identical to TRBD2. V shed 4 bases and J 0 bases; nucleotides not matched to a gene: 6. Germline V CDR1 and CDR2: DFQATT, SNEGSKA (reference sequence). The CDR3 contains 14 residues.

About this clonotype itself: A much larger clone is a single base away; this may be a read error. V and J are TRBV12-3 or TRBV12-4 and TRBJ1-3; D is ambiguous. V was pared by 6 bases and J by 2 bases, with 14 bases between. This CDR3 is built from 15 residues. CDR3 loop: CASRQNTRPGNTIYF. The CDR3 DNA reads TGTGCCAGCAGACAAAACACGCGACCTGGAAACACCATATATTTT.

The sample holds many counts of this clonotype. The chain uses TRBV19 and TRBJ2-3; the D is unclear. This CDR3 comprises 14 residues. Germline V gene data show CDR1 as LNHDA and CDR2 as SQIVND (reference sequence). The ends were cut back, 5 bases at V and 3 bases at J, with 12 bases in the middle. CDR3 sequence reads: CASSPRWGTDTQYF. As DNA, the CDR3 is TGTGCCAGTAGTCCCCGTTGGGGTACAGATACGCAGTATTTT. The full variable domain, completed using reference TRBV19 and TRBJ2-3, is DGGITQSPKYLFRKEGQNVTLSCEQNLNHDAMYWYRQDPGQGLRLIYYSQIVNDFQKGDIAEGYSVSREKKESFPLTVTSAQKNPTAFYLCASSPRWGTDTQYFGPGTRLTVL.

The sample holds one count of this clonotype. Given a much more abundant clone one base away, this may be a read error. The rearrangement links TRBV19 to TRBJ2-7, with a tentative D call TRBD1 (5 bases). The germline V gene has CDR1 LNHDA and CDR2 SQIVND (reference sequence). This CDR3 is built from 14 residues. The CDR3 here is CAGSIEGQAYEQYF. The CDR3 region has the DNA TGTGCCGGTAGTATTGAAGGACAAGCCTACGAGCAGTACTTC.

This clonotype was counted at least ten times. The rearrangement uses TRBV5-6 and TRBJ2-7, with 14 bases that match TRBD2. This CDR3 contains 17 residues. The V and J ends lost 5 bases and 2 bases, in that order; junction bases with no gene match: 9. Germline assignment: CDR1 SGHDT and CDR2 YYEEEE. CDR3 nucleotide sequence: TGTGCCAGCAGGCAGGGGACTAGCGGGAGTGGGGCCTACGAGCAGTACTTC. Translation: CASRQGTSGSGAYEQYF. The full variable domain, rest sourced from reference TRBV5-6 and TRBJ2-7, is DAGVTQSPTHLIKTRGQQVTLRCSPKSGHDTVSWYQQALGQGPQFIFQYYEEEERQRGNFPDRFSGHQFPNYSSELNVNALLLGDSALYLCASRQGTSGSGAYEQYFGPGTRLTVT.

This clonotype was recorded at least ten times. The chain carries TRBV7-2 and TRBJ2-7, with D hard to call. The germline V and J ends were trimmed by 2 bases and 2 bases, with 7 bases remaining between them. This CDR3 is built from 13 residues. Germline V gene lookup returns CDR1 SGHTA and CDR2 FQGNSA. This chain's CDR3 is CASSLNTAYEQYF. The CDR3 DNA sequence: TGTGCCAGCAGCTTAAACACTGCCTACGAGCAGTACTTC.

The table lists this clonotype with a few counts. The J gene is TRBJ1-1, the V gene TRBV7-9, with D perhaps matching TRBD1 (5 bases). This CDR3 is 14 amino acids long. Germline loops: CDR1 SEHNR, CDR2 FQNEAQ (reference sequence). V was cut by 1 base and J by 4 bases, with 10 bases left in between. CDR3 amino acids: CASSLDRQSTEAFF. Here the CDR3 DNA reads TGTGCCAGCAGCTTAGACAGGCAGAGCACTGAAGCTTTCTTT.

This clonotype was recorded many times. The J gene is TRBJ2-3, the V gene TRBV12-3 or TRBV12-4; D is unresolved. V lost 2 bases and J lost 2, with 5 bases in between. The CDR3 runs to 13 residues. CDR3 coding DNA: TGTGCCAGCAGTTTATGGGACACAGATACGCAGTATTTT. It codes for CASSLWDTDTQYF.

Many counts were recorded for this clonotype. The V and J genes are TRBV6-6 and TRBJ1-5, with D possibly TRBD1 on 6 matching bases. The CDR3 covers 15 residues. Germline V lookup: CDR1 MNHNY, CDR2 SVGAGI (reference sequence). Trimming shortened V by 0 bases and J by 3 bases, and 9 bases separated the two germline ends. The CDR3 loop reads CASSYSDSANQPQHF. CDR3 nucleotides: TGTGCCAGCAGTTACTCGGACAGTGCCAATCAGCCCCAGCATTTT.

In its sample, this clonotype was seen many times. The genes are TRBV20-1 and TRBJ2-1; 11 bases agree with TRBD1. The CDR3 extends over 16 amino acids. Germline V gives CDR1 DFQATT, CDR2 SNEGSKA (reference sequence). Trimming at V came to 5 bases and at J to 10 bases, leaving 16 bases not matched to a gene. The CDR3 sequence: CSAFTTGQGALLEQFF. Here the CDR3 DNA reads TGCAGTGCTTTTACTACAGGACAGGGGGCTTTGCTCGAGCAGTTCTTC.

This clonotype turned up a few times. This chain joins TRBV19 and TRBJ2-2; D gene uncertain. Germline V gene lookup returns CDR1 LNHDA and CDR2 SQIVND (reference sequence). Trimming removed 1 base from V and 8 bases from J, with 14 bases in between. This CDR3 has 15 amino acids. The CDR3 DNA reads TGTGCCAGTAGTATAGGCACCAGGTCCCCGGGGGAGCTGTTTTTT. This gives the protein CASSIGTRSPGELFF.

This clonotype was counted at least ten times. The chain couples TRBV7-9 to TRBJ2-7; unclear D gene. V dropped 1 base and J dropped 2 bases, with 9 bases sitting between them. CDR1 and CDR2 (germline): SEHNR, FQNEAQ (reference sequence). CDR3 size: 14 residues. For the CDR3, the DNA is TGTGCCAGCAGCTTAGTCTCAGGAACCTACGAGCAGTACTTC. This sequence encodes CASSLVSGTYEQYF.